The clone carrying this TCR beta chain was seen repeatedly, ten times or more. Its antigen remains unknown. Diagnostic assessment was based on clinical symptoms, serum thyroxine and TRAb, thyroid ultrasound and orbital computed tomography. From under 12 ml of fresh peripheral blood, PBMCs were isolated. What was amplified from RNA transcripts were TCR beta CDR3 regions. Primed by the HTBI set, a first-round RT-PCR was run on the TCR CDR3. From the multiplex PCR reads, TCRdb called clonotypes with MiXCR, one entry per CDR3 protein. The repertoire holds around 300,000 distinct CDR3 sequences, with roughly an eighth as singletons. This entry comes from a study of T cells in Graves' hyperthyroidism and ophthalmopathy. Overall study findings and caveats: Through a model of 13 V-J features, ophthalmopathy was separated from stable hyperthyroidism.

The CDR3 covers 15 residues. Germline V gene sequence: CDR1 LNHNV, CDR2 YYDKDF (reference sequence). Trimming stripped 0 bases from V and 4 bases from J, with 12 bases between. Sequenced sample: blood. The chain uses TRBV15 and TRBJ2-5; D possibly corresponds to TRBD1 (6 bases). This TCR was sampled from a woman aged 40 to 55 with Graves' ophthalmopathy. The DNA of the CDR3 is TGTGCCACCAGCAGAGAGGGACACGGGCGAGAGACCCAGTACTTC. Translating gives CATSREGHGRETQYF.